A single sample is the source of the 11 T cell receptor beta chains below, sequenced in a study of TIL therapy for anti-PD-1-resistant metastatic lung cancer. The libraries were made with immunoSEQ v3. Assay used: immunoSEQ multiplex PCR; TCRdb lists only in-frame clones, some missing. The table lists 50,000 to 70,000 clones, about 81% of them singletons. Noted time point: pre-treatment sample, taken before nivolumab and TIL therapy. This specimen consisted of blood, obtained at baseline. These TCRs come from a person between 30 and 79 years old with non-small cell lung cancer.

V is TRBV29-1 and J is TRBJ1-2; the D is unclear. Germline V lookup: CDR1 SQVTM, CDR2 ANQGSEA. The CDR3 sequence is 13 residues long. V gave up 6 bases and J gave up 4 bases, with 15 bases separating them. The CDR3 region has the DNA TGCAGCGTCACTCAGACCCGGGGCTATGGCTACACCTTC. Translation: CSVTQTRGYGYTF.

V is TRBV15 and J is TRBJ2-1, with 10 bases fitting TRBD2. CDR1 and CDR2 (germline): LNHNV, YYDKDF (reference sequence). J lost 2 bases, V lost 5 bases, and 6 bases had no gene match. CDR3 length: 16 residues. The CDR3 bases are TGTGCCACCAGCGGCGGACTAGCGGCCGCCTACAATGAGCAGTTCTTC. Protein product: CATSGGLAAAYNEQFF.

This clone was counted between two and nine times. The chain has TRBV7-3 and TRBJ1-3, with D possibly matching TRBD1 (6 bases). The V and J ends lost 5 bases and 4 bases respectively, with 15 bases between them. Per germline, CDR1 SGHTA and CDR2 FQGTGA. This CDR3 spans 15 amino acids. CDR3 loop: CASSPTGSEGNTIYF. Written as DNA, the CDR3 is TGTGCCAGCAGCCCGACAGGAAGTGAAGGAAACACCATATATTTT.

This chain joins TRBV5-1 and TRBJ2-1; TRBD2 matches at 9 bases. Trimming took 0 bases from V and 10 from J; bases not matched to a gene: 11. The germline gives CDR1 SGHRS, CDR2 YFSETQ. The CDR3 is made up of 16 amino acids. CDR3 in DNA: TGCGCCAGCAGCTTGGCCGGTAGCGGGAGTACGGTCGAGCAGTTCTTC. Its protein is CASSLAGSGSTVEQFF.

A single count supports this clone. This chain links TRBV12-5 with TRBJ2-1, with D maybe TRBD2 (7 bases). Trimming removed 1 base from V and 2 bases from J, with 15 bases in between. Germline assignment: CDR1 LGHNT and CDR2 FRNRAP. The CDR3 is made up of 17 amino acids. CDR3 sequence (DNA): TGTGCTAGTGGTTTGGGCGGGTCGGGGGGCCCCTACAATGAGCAGTTCTTC. This codes for CASGLGGSGGPYNEQFF.

This chain links TRBV11-2 with TRBJ2-5; D is perhaps TRBD2 (5 bases). Per the germline V gene, CDR1 is SGHAT and CDR2 is FQNNGV. With 5 bases removed from V and 2 bases from J, the gap between germline ends came to 12 bases. The CDR3 runs 14 residues. Here the CDR3 reads CASSPNPGQETQYF. In DNA form, the CDR3 reads TGTGCCAGCAGCCCAAACCCGGGGCAAGAGACCCAGTACTTC.

The CDR3 region is CSASGTHLGHEQYF. In DNA, the CDR3 is TGCAGTGCTAGTGGGACCCACCTTGGGCACGAGCAGTACTTC. The genes are TRBV20-1 and TRBJ2-7; either TRBD1 or TRBD2 may fit D (5 bases each). The CDR3 length is 14 residues. The V and J ends lost 3 bases and 5 bases respectively, with 17 bases between them. CDR1 and CDR2 from the germline V gene are DFQATT and SNEGSKA (reference sequence).

The chain carries TRBV13 and TRBJ1-1, with unresolved D. The CDR3 is made up of 15 amino acids. Between the trimmed V and J ends, which lost 0 bases and 0 bases, there was a span of 8 bases. Germline CDR1 is PRHDT and CDR2 is FYEKMQ (reference sequence). CDR3 in DNA: TGTGCCAGCAGCTTAGGAAATCAAGTGAACACTGAAGCTTTCTTT. It specifies CASSLGNQVNTEAFF.

This chain links TRBV7-9 with TRBJ2-3; possibly TRBD1 for D (6 bases). Trimming left V 2 bases short and J 0 bases short, with 9 bases between. The CDR3 covers 15 residues. Germline CDR1 reads SEHNR; CDR2 reads FQNEAQ (reference sequence). In nucleotides, the CDR3 is TGTGCCAGCAGCTTATTCAGGGGTAGCACAGATACGCAGTATTTT. Protein sequence: CASSLFRGSTDTQYF.

The chain is built from TRBV30 and TRBJ1-1; the D is unclear. V was clipped by 5 bases and J by 2 bases, with 15 bases between them. The CDR3 loop spans 14 amino acids. Per germline, CDR1 GTSNPN and CDR2 SVGIG (reference sequence). Here the CDR3 DNA reads TGTGCCTGGGGCAATGCTAACATCAACACTGAAGCTTTCTTT. Its translation: CAWGNANINTEAFF.

The chain carries TRBV6-1 and TRBJ2-7; D is unclear. Trimming left V 2 bases short and J 0 bases short, with 14 bases between. Germline lookup yields CDR1 MNHNS and CDR2 SASEGT. The CDR3 is 16 amino acids. The CDR3 spells CASSENLGFLSYEQYF. The CDR3, as DNA: TGTGCCAGCAGTGAAAATCTCGGGTTCCTCTCCTACGAGCAGTACTTC.